These 20 T cell receptor beta chains were all obtained from the same sample, sequenced in a study of breast tumors, draining lymph nodes, adjacent tissues. TCRdb passed the multiplex PCR reads through MiXCR, listing each CDR3 protein once. The repertoire holds 12,000 or so distinct CDR3 sequences, with 50% to 60% as singletons. The source material was breast tumor tissue. Source of these receptors: a female donor with breast cancer. Some clones in this sample may be carry-over from other donors' samples.

This clonotype showed up many times. The chain has TRBV19 and TRBJ2-1; D is possibly TRBD2 (7 bases). Trimming took 10 bases from V and 2 from J, leaving 12 bases between them. Germline-derived CDR1 and CDR2 are LNHDA and SQIVND (reference sequence). CDR3 length equals 13 residues. In nucleotides, the CDR3 is TGTGCCACGGGGGGCCCGACCTACAATGAGCAGTTCTTC. Translated, it gives CATGGPTYNEQFF.

V gene TRBV24-1 combines with J gene TRBJ2-2; 9 nucleotides match TRBD1. Germline V gene data show CDR1 as KGHDR and CDR2 as SFDVKD. The V segment lost 4 bases and the J segment 7 bases; nucleotides outside the gene matches: 6. This CDR3 is 15 amino acids long. The CDR3 sequence is CATSESGQGNGELFF. The CDR3 nucleotides read TGTGCCACCAGTGAATCGGGACAGGGAAACGGGGAGCTGTTTTTT.

This clonotype was observed at least ten times. The chain employs TRBV6-2 or TRBV6-3 and TRBJ2-1, with D perhaps matching TRBD2 (6 bases). Germline V CDR1 and CDR2: MNHEY, SVGEGT. Trimming removed 5 bases from V and 7 bases from J, with 9 bases in between. The CDR3 length is 12 residues. CDR3 amino acids: CASSPLANEQFF. The CDR3 bases are TGTGCCAGCAGTCCTCTAGCGAATGAGCAGTTCTTC.

This clonotype was seen only a few times. The rearrangement joins TRBV15 to TRBJ2-7, with TRBD2 matching over 12 bases. This CDR3 has 15 amino acids. Germline V CDR1 and CDR2: LNHNV, YYDKDF (reference sequence). Unmatched junction bases numbered 7, after V lost 3 bases and J lost 7 bases. CDR3: CATSSRLAGASEQYF. In nucleotides, the CDR3 is TGTGCCACCAGCAGCAGACTAGCGGGAGCGAGTGAGCAGTACTTC.

This rearrangement joins TRBV2 to TRBJ2-3; D gene uncertain. CDR3 size: 14 residues. Trimming took off 5 bases at V and 0 bases at J, with 9 bases between the two ends. Per the germline V gene, CDR1 is SNHLY and CDR2 is FYNNEI. The CDR3: CASSSRASTDTQYF. The CDR3 DNA follows: TGTGCCAGCAGTTCCCGAGCTAGCACAGATACGCAGTATTTT.

The J gene is TRBJ2-3, the V gene TRBV7-3; maybe TRBD2 (5 bases). Germline values: CDR1 SGHTA, CDR2 FQGTGA. V was cut by 2 bases and J by 3 bases, with 12 bases left in between. The CDR3 has 15 residues. CDR3 region: CASSLEGRRTDTQYF. The CDR3, as DNA: TGTGCCAGCAGCTTAGAGGGCAGGAGGACAGATACGCAGTATTTT.

This clonotype has just a few counts. The CDR3 coding sequence is TGCAGTGCTAGGACCGCGAAACCCGGGGAGCTGTTTTTT. Translating gives CSARTAKPGELFF. The J gene is TRBJ2-2, the V gene TRBV20-1; D ambiguous. Trimming cost V 3 bases and J 6 bases, with 11 bases left between them. Germline lookup yields CDR1 DFQATT and CDR2 SNEGSKA (reference sequence). The CDR3 has 13 amino acids.

This chain uses TRBV5-5 with TRBJ1-6; D is unresolved. CDR3 size: 13 residues. Germline V gives CDR1 SGHKS, CDR2 YYEKEE (reference sequence). V lost 2 bases and J 7 bases, leaving 7 bases between the germline ends. CDR3 nucleotide sequence: TGTGCCAGCAGCTTTGCTCCCAATTCACCCCTCCACTTT. It codes for CASSFAPNSPLHF.

The chain employs TRBV20-1 and TRBJ2-7; possibly TRBD1 or TRBD2 for D (5 bases each). The CDR3 is 14 residues long. CDR1 DFQATT and CDR2 SNEGSKA come from the germline V gene (reference sequence). CDR3 nucleotide sequence: TGCAGTGCTACGCCGTCGGGACCTTTCTACGAGGAAGACGTC. It encodes CSATPSGPFYEEDV.

The genes are TRBV24-1 and TRBJ2-2; possibly TRBD1 or TRBD2 for D (6 bases each). Germline V CDR1 and CDR2: KGHDR, SFDVKD. This CDR3 is 17 amino acids long. Deletions cut 0 bases from V and 2 bases from J, with 12 bases between. Here the CDR3 DNA reads TGTGCCACCAGTGATTTGCGCGGGACACATAACACCGGGGAGCTGTTTTTT. It translates to CATSDLRGTHNTGELFF.

The J gene is TRBJ1-2, the V gene TRBV27, with 7 bases identical to TRBD1. Trimming removed 5 bases from V and 2 bases from J; junction bases left unmatched: 5. The CDR3 runs 14 residues. Germline CDR1 and CDR2: MNHEY and SMNVEV (reference sequence). CDR3 nucleotide sequence: TGTGCCAGCAGTCCTCAGGGGGGAAACTATGGCTACACCTTC. Protein: CASSPQGGNYGYTF.

The rearrangement uses TRBV18 and TRBJ2-1; D unresolved. Trimming shortened V by 3 bases and J by 4 bases, and 7 bases separated the two germline ends. This CDR3 spans 13 amino acids. The V gene's germline CDR1 is KGHSH and CDR2 LQKENI. The chain's CDR3 is CASSPDTYNEQFF. The CDR3 region has the DNA TGTGCCAGCTCACCCGACACGTACAATGAGCAGTTCTTC.

This clonotype was found a few times. The V and J genes are TRBV20-1 and TRBJ2-5; D possibly corresponds to TRBD1 (6 bases). V was cut by 0 bases and J by 5 bases, with 13 bases left in between. CDR1 is DFQATT, CDR2 SNEGSKA, per germline (reference sequence). This CDR3 comprises 14 residues. CDR3 bases: TGCAGTGCTAGAGATCGACTCGACAGGGAGACCCAGTACTTC. It yields the protein CSARDRLDRETQYF.

This clonotype was recorded at least ten times. The V gene is TRBV20-1, the J gene TRBJ2-5; perhaps TRBD2 as D (6 bases). Germline CDR1 DFQATT, CDR2 SNEGSKA (reference sequence). Deletions cut 1 base from V and 5 bases from J, with 14 bases between. The CDR3 contains 14 residues. The CDR3 reads CSARAGTYFETQYF. The CDR3 nucleotides are TGCAGTGCTAGAGCCGGGACTTATTTTGAGACCCAGTACTTC.

This clonotype ranks as medium-sized. The rearrangement links TRBV4-2 to TRBJ1-2; D might be TRBD1 (5 bases). The V end was cut by 0 bases, the J end by 3 bases, with 11 bases between. In germline, CDR1 is LGHNA, CDR2 YNFKEQ. CDR3 size: 15 residues. Written as DNA, the CDR3 is TGTGCCAGCAGCCAAGATCGTAGAGGGGACTATGGCTACACCTTC. Translation gives CASSQDRRGDYGYTF.

This sequence joins TRBV12-3 or TRBV12-4 and TRBJ2-7; 13 bases are a match to TRBD2. This CDR3 is built from 16 residues. V lost 5 bases and J lost 6; bases outside the gene matches: 10. The CDR3: CASSPGRTSGSPEQYF. The CDR3 DNA reads TGTGCCAGCAGTCCCGGAAGGACTAGCGGGAGCCCCGAGCAGTACTTC.

V usage is TRBV4-2 and J usage is TRBJ1-3; D not certain. This CDR3 spans 16 amino acids. V lost 3 bases and J 2 bases, leaving 14 bases between the germline ends. CDR1 is LGHNA and CDR2 is YNFKEQ in the germline V gene. The CDR3 region is CASSQTRTGTGNTIYF. Written as DNA, the CDR3 is TGTGCCAGCAGCCAGACTAGGACTGGGACTGGAAACACCATATATTTT.

With regard to this clonotype: A much larger clone differs from this one at a single base, so this may be a read error. The chain joins TRBV5-1 to TRBJ2-1, with 12 bases fitting TRBD1. Germline trimming cut 4 bases from V and 11 bases from J; bases unmatched to any gene: 7. The CDR3 runs 14 residues. CDR1 SGHRS and CDR2 YFSETQ come from the germline V gene. The CDR3 DNA sequence: TGCGCCAGCAGCGACGGGACAGGGGGCAGCAAGCAGTTCTTC. It translates to CASSDGTGGSKQFF.

The genes are TRBV28 and TRBJ2-2, with D perhaps being TRBD1 or TRBD2 (6 bases each). The CDR3 is made up of 17 amino acids. Deletions cut 6 bases from V and 5 bases from J, with 22 bases between. Germline V lookup: CDR1 MDHEN, CDR2 SYDVKM. CDR3 amino acids: CASRPGSGRGGTGELFF. The CDR3 bases are TGTGCCAGCAGGCCTGGGTCGGGCAGGGGAGGTACCGGGGAGCTGTTTTTT.

This clonotype was observed once. This chain links TRBV9 with TRBJ2-7; a possible D gene is TRBD1 (6 bases). Germline assignment: CDR1 SGDLS and CDR2 YYNGEE. The CDR3 runs to 15 residues. Trimming took off 0 bases at V and 12 bases at J, with 22 bases between the two ends. CDR3 nucleotide sequence: TGTGCCAGCAGCGTAGAGACAGGAGAGACCTACGGGCCGTACTTC. This encodes CASSVETGETYGPYF.